Listed below are T cell receptor beta chains from one sample, sequenced in a study of post-analysis software for immune sequencing data. TCRdb passed the PCR reads through MiXCR, listing each CDR3 protein once. The data hold around 180,000 distinct CDR3 sequences, with approximately 30% observed a single time. The sequenced sample consisted of blood. The receptors shown here come from a girl under 18 with multiple sclerosis. The CDR3 runs from the conserved cysteine through the conserved F or W. D genes are given only for firm matches. Clone size is shown for a subset of rows, as once, few, many or a class of expanded clone.

j_gene | v_gene | abundance | d_gene | CDR3aa | CDR3nt
TRBJ1-1 | TRBV11-1 | - | TRBD1 | CASTLLTGGGRAFF | TGTGCCAGCACCCTCTTAACAGGAGGGGGCAGGGCTTTCTTT
TRBJ2-4 | TRBV28 | few | - | CASSLNVAKNILYF | TGTGCCAGCAGTTTAAATGTGGCCAAAAACATTCTGTACTTC
TRBJ2-3 | TRBV12-3/TRBV12-4 | - | - | CASSWEKADTQYF | TGTGCCAGCAGTTGGGAGAAAGCAGATACGCAGTATTTT
TRBJ1-1 | TRBV9 | - | - | CASSELLVTEAFF | TGTGCCAGCAGCGAACTTCTGGTCACTGAAGCTTTCTTT
TRBJ2-7 | TRBV20-1 | few | TRBD2 | CSARQLLSGGSYEQYF | TGCAGTGCTAGACAGCTACTTTCGGGAGGTTCCTACGAGCAGTACTTC
TRBJ2-1 | TRBV24-1 | - | TRBD1 | CATSDSKGGDYNEQFF | TGTGCCACCAGTGATTCAAAAGGGGGCGACTACAATGAGCAGTTCTTC
TRBJ1-2 | TRBV20-1 | many | TRBD1 | CSATGTAKNYGYTF | TGCAGTGCTACCGGGACAGCGAAAAACTATGGCTACACCTTC
TRBJ2-1 | TRBV7-2 | - | - | CASSYGQQANEQFF | TGTGCCAGCAGCTACGGACAGCAGGCAAATGAGCAGTTCTTC
TRBJ1-1 | TRBV27 | - | - | CASSLIGGMNTEAFF | TGTGCCAGCAGTTTAATCGGGGGGATGAACACTGAAGCTTTCTTT
TRBJ2-7 | TRBV12-3/TRBV12-4 | few | TRBD1 | CASSLGEGTGRNEQYF | TGTGCCAGCAGTTTAGGGGAGGGGACAGGGAGGAATGAGCAGTACTTC
TRBJ2-3 | TRBV25-1 | - | - | CASSEGGADTQYF | TGTGCCAGCTCCGAGGGGGGCGCAGATACGCAGTATTTT
TRBJ1-2 | TRBV9 | many | - | CASSPRTGTSGSGYTF | TGTGCCAGCAGCCCCCGAACCGGGACCTCAGGGAGTGGCTACACCTTC
TRBJ1-6 | TRBV12-3/TRBV12-4 | few | - | CASTLGWTENSPPHF | TGTGCCAGCACCCTAGGGTGGACAGAGAATTCACCCCCCCACTTT
TRBJ1-2 | TRBV24-1 | many | - | CATSDAGPQAGYTF | TGTGCCACCAGTGACGCGGGACCTCAGGCGGGCTACACCTTC
TRBJ2-7 | TRBV4-1 | - | - | CASSLGKTYEQYF | TGCGCCAGCAGCCTAGGGAAGACCTACGAGCAGTACTTC
TRBJ2-3 | TRBV6-6 | - | - | CASSYSRDQGDTQYF | TGTGCCAGCAGTTACAGCCGGGATCAGGGAGATACGCAGTATTTT
TRBJ2-7 | TRBV21-1 | few | - | CASSKSRRREFHEQYF | TGTGCCAGCAGCAAAAGTAGGAGGCGGGAGTTCCACGAGCAGTACTTC
TRBJ1-2 | TRBV7-9 | few | - | CASSLQGEGGYTF | TGTGCCAGCAGCTTACAGGGAGAAGGAGGCTACACCTTC
TRBJ2-1 | TRBV10-3 | - | TRBD2 | CATSPGLAGLYQETQFF | TGTGCCACGTCGCCGGGACTAGCGGGATTGTACCAAGAGACCCAGTTCTTC
TRBJ2-6 | TRBV9 | many | TRBD2 | CASSVSVLAGGEYGANVLTF | TGTGCCAGCAGCGTAAGTGTCCTAGCGGGAGGGGAATATGGGGCCAACGTCCTGACTTTC
TRBJ2-3 | TRBV7-9 | many | TRBD2 | CATLSGTASTDTQYF | TGTGCCACCTTAAGCGGGACCGCTAGCACAGATACGCAGTATTTT
TRBJ2-1 | TRBV3-1 | many | - | CASSQGPGLFSYNEQFF | TGTGCCAGCAGCCAAGGTCCGGGACTTTTCTCCTACAATGAGCAGTTCTTC
TRBJ2-2 | TRBV10-3 | few | TRBD1 | CAIKGQPNTGELFF | TGTGCCATTAAGGGACAGCCGAACACCGGGGAGCTGTTTTTT
TRBJ1-4 | TRBV20-1 | - | - | CSARSPFITDKGVAATNEKLFF | TGCAGTGCTAGGTCGCCCTTTATAACCGACAAGGGGGTAGCAGCAACTAATGAAAAACTGTTTTTT
TRBJ2-7 | TRBV6-1 | few | TRBD2 | CGDKTPLAGVKGGSYEQYF | TGTGGCGATAAGACGCCACTAGCGGGAGTAAAAGGGGGGTCCTACGAGCAGTACTTC
TRBJ1-1 | TRBV11-1 | few | - | CASTHSLNTEAFF | TGTGCCAGCACCCATTCATTGAACACTGAAGCTTTCTTT
TRBJ2-3 | TRBV15 | - | - | CAASRDPADNTQYF | TGTGCCGCCAGCAGAGATCCGGCTGATAATACGCAGTATTTT
TRBJ1-2 | TRBV4-2 | - | TRBD1 | CASSHGQGNNYGYTF | TGTGCCAGCAGCCATGGACAGGGTAATAACTATGGCTACACCTTC
TRBJ1-2 | TRBV30 | few | - | CAWSSGGRVYGYTF | TGTGCCTGGAGTTCGGGGGGTAGAGTGTATGGCTACACCTTC
TRBJ2-5 | TRBV5-1 | many | - | CASSGGPGHQETQYF | TGCGCCAGCAGCGGGGGGCCTGGACACCAAGAGACCCAGTACTTC
TRBJ2-7 | TRBV7-9 | few | - | CASGGEQYF | TGTGCCAGCGGAGGCGAGCAGTACTTC
TRBJ1-1 | TRBV9 | - | - | CASSLLIGAGNAWNTEAFF | TGTGCCAGCAGCCTTCTCATTGGGGCAGGGAATGCTTGGAACACTGAAGCTTTCTTT
TRBJ2-7 | TRBV5-8 | - | TRBD2 | CASGRRLAGRYEQYF | TGTGCCAGCGGCCGTAGACTAGCGGGAAGGTACGAGCAGTACTTC
TRBJ1-5 | TRBV3-1 | many | TRBD1 | CASSQDSTGGQPQHF | TGTGCCAGCAGCCAAGATTCTACAGGGGGCCAGCCCCAGCATTTT
TRBJ2-7 | TRBV5-1 | - | - | CASSPDILYEQYF | TGCGCCAGCAGCCCAGACATCCTCTACGAGCAGTACTTC
TRBJ2-7 | TRBV12-3/TRBV12-4 | many | TRBD1 | CASRLRDRAIEQYF | TGTGCCAGCAGGCTCCGGGACAGGGCGATCGAGCAGTACTTC
TRBJ2-7 | TRBV6-4 | few | - | CASSEFASDPYNEQYF | TGTGCCAGCAGTGAATTCGCCTCAGATCCCTACAATGAGCAGTACTTC
TRBJ1-2 | TRBV7-3 | many | TRBD1 | CASSPGQGRGYTF | TGTGCCAGCAGCCCCGGACAGGGTAGAGGCTACACCTTC
TRBJ2-7 | TRBV7-2 | many | - | CASSPRRTGNIYEQYF | TGTGCCAGCAGCCCGCGTCGCACAGGCAATATCTACGAGCAGTACTTC
TRBJ2-7 | TRBV5-1 | - | TRBD2 | CASSSYRTSGYEQYF | TGCGCCAGCAGCTCATATAGGACTAGCGGGTACGAGCAGTACTTC
TRBJ1-1 | TRBV29-1 | - | TRBD1 | CSVKGAFDTEAFF | TGCAGCGTTAAGGGGGCATTTGACACTGAAGCTTTCTTT
TRBJ2-7 | TRBV6-1 | many | TRBD2 | CASSGMGLAGAEQYF | TGTGCCAGCAGCGGAATGGGACTAGCGGGAGCCGAGCAGTACTTC
TRBJ2-1 | TRBV2 | - | - | CASRTGIEQFF | TGTGCCAGCAGGACAGGTATCGAGCAGTTCTTC
TRBJ2-7 | TRBV29-1 | few | - | CSVESETPEQYF | TGCAGCGTTGAATCCGAGACCCCCGAGCAGTACTTC
TRBJ1-1 | TRBV7-2 | - | - | CASSLIPWGMNTEAFF | TGTGCCAGCAGCTTAATTCCATGGGGGATGAACACTGAAGCTTTCTTT
TRBJ2-1 | TRBV2 | few | - | CASRDTRAGNNEQFF | TGTGCCAGCAGAGATACTAGGGCGGGAAACAATGAGCAGTTCTTC
TRBJ2-1 | TRBV3-1 | few | TRBD2 | CASSQIWASGRLGGNEQFF | TGTGCCAGCAGCCAAATTTGGGCTAGCGGGAGATTGGGTGGCAATGAGCAGTTCTTC
TRBJ2-5 | TRBV5-1 | many | TRBD2 | CASSFQAGAQETQYF | TGCGCCAGCAGCTTTCAAGCGGGAGCACAAGAGACCCAGTACTTC
TRBJ1-1 | TRBV29-1 | many | - | CSIWDGDTEAFF | TGCAGCATATGGGACGGAGACACTGAAGCTTTCTTT
TRBJ1-1 | TRBV4-1 | - | - | CASSQVPGNTEAFF | TGCGCCAGCAGCCAAGTCCCCGGGAACACTGAAGCTTTCTTT
TRBJ1-5 | TRBV27 | few | - | CASSPRTGGENQPQHF | TGTGCCAGCAGTCCCCGCACAGGTGGGGAAAATCAGCCCCAGCATTTT
TRBJ1-2 | TRBV5-1 | many | TRBD1 | CASRAGTGSGGYTF | TGCGCCAGCAGAGCCGGGACAGGGAGTGGTGGCTACACCTTC
TRBJ2-7 | TRBV4-1 | - | - | CASSPHPGGLVSYEQYF | TGCGCCAGCAGCCCGCACCCTGGAGGGCTCGTTTCCTACGAGCAGTACTTC
TRBJ1-6 | TRBV9 | few | - | CASSVGNSPLHF | TGTGCCAGCAGCGTAGGGAATTCACCCCTCCACTTT
TRBJ2-7 | TRBV28 | few | - | CASSLSPLLLGILGAYEQYF | TGTGCCAGCAGTTTATCCCCCTTGCTGTTGGGAATCTTAGGGGCCTACGAGCAGTACTTC